The 12 T cell receptor beta chains below were found in one sample sequenced in a study of blood T cell repertoires in COVID-19. The repertoire was sequenced with immunoSEQ multiplex PCR; TCRdb's copy has only in-frame clones and lacks some. The sample has just over 75,000 clones, around 80% seen once. The sequenced sample consisted of peripheral blood. These receptor sequences come from a man in his 60s with active or convalescent COVID-19.

This clone appeared once. The genes are TRBV9 and TRBJ2-2; tentatively, D is TRBD2 (7 bases). CDR1 is SGDLS and CDR2 is YYNGEE in the germline V gene. V lost 0 bases and J 4 bases, leaving 10 bases between the germline ends. This CDR3 has 15 residues. CDR3 amino acids: CASSVVGGPTGELFF. DNA of the CDR3: TGTGCCAGCAGCGTAGTGGGGGGGCCCACCGGGGAGCTGTTTTTT.

The chain links TRBV6-8 to TRBJ1-1; perhaps TRBD1 as D (5 bases). Trimming left V 2 bases short and J 4 bases short, with 20 bases between. From germline, CDR1 is MNHGY and CDR2 SAAAGT. This CDR3 region has 17 residues. CDR3 in DNA: TGTGCCAGCAGTTACAGGGCTGTGGGGGGGAGAAGCACTGAAGCTTTCTTT. Protein product: CASSYRAVGGRSTEAFF.

The rearrangement uses TRBV18 and TRBJ1-1, with TRBD1 matching over 7 bases. J gave up 5 bases and V 3 bases, and 9 bases lay outside the gene matches. Germline V gene sequence: CDR1 KGHSH, CDR2 LQKENI. This CDR3 region has 15 residues. The CDR3 loop is CASSPPTGARTEAFF. CDR3 nucleotide sequence: TGTGCCAGCTCACCGCCCACAGGGGCACGGACTGAAGCTTTCTTT.

The chain links TRBV5-6 to TRBJ1-3; a weak D match, TRBD1 (6 bases). This CDR3 has 15 residues. Germline-derived CDR1 and CDR2 are SGHDT and YYEEEE. V gave up 0 bases and J gave up 4 bases, with 11 bases separating them. The CDR3 DNA is TGTGCCAGCAGCTTGGGCAGGGGTCGAGGAAACACCATATATTTT. This codes for CASSLGRGRGNTIYF.

The rearrangement links TRBV7-2 to TRBJ2-5, with 10 bases matching TRBD2. The CDR3 sequence is 16 residues long. Unmatched junction bases numbered 11, after V lost 5 bases and J lost 5 bases. Germline V gene sequence: CDR1 SGHTA, CDR2 FQGNSA. The CDR3 here is CASSPRAGGRRETQYF. The CDR3 DNA is TGTGCCAGCAGCCCACGAGCGGGGGGGCGTCGGGAGACCCAGTACTTC.

For the CDR3, the DNA is TGTGCCAGCATCTGGGACAGGGGGGGAGCAAACACCATATATTTT. Its translation is CASIWDRGGANTIYF. This sequence joins TRBV6-5 and TRBJ1-3; 11 positions match TRBD1. CDR1 is MNHEY and CDR2 is SVGAGI in the germline V gene. The V segment lost 7 bases and the J segment 6 bases; nucleotides outside the gene matches: 8. The CDR3 has 15 residues.

This chain uses TRBV5-5 with TRBJ1-1, with no clear D. This CDR3 is built from 16 residues. The V and J ends lost 0 bases and 3 bases respectively, with 15 bases between them. In germline, CDR1 is SGHKS, CDR2 YYEKEE (reference sequence). The CDR3 bases are TGTGCCAGCAGCTTGGGCTCAACCTGGGAGGACACTGAAGCTTTCTTT. As protein: CASSLGSTWEDTEAFF.

This clone was detected a few times. The chain combines TRBV7-2 with TRBJ2-6; 7 bases are a match to TRBD1. The CDR3 has 17 amino acids. Losses at the gene ends were 5 bases for V and 2 bases for J; bases not matched to a gene: 9. In germline, CDR1 is SGHTA, CDR2 FQGNSA. CDR3 sequence reads: CASSPGAQGAGANVLTF. CDR3 coding DNA: TGTGCCAGCAGCCCCGGGGCGCAGGGGGCTGGGGCCAACGTCCTGACTTTC.

This chain joins TRBV6-5 and TRBJ1-1; D is unclear. The CDR3 contains 13 residues. From germline, CDR1 is MNHEY and CDR2 SVGAGI. Trimming took off 0 bases at V and 6 bases at J, with 8 bases between the two ends. The CDR3 is CASSYSMEAEAFF. As DNA, the CDR3 is TGTGCCAGCAGTTACTCCATGGAGGCTGAAGCTTTCTTT.

The chain links TRBV4-3 to TRBJ2-3; 7 bases align to TRBD1. J lost 4 bases, V lost 6 bases, and 4 bases had no gene match. The V gene's germline CDR1 is LGHNA and CDR2 YSLEER. This CDR3 is built from 13 residues. The CDR3 protein is CASSPQGPDTQYF. The CDR3 DNA reads as TGCGCCAGCAGTCCACAGGGGCCAGATACGCAGTATTTT.

A remark on this clone: Distinct nucleotide sequences in the sample also encode this CDR3. The chain carries TRBV9 and TRBJ2-7; 7 bases align to TRBD2. This CDR3 comprises 14 residues. The J segment lost 4 bases and the V segment lost 0 bases, leaving 4 bases of the junction unmatched. CDR1 and CDR2 (germline): SGDLS, YYNGEE. The CDR3 DNA is TGTGCCAGCAGCGTAGGGGCGGGGGAATACGAGCAGTACTTC. Amino acids: CASSVGAGEYEQYF.

J is TRBJ2-3 and V is TRBV5-6; no reliable D call. This CDR3 contains 16 residues. V was pared by 3 bases and J by 0 bases, with 14 bases between. Germline V gene data show CDR1 as SGHDT and CDR2 as YYEEEE. CDR3 in amino acids: CASSYRLRQSTDTQYF. CDR3 coding DNA: TGTGCCAGCAGCTACCGATTGCGCCAAAGCACAGATACGCAGTATTTT. Using reference TRBV5-6 and TRBJ2-3 for the parts outside the CDR3, the full variable domain is DAGVTQSPTHLIKTRGQQVTLRCSPKSGHDTVSWYQQALGQGPQFIFQYYEEEERQRGNFPDRFSGHQFPNYSSELNVNALLLGDSALYLCASSYRLRQSTDTQYFGPGTRLTVL.